The 26 T cell receptor beta chains below all came from one sample that was sequenced in a study of tumor and adjacent non-tumor tissue in lung cancer. TCRbeta libraries were built with three rounds of nested PCR, modified from ARM-PCR. TCRdb used MiXCR to reprocess the multiplex PCR reads, holding one entry per CDR3 protein. The data show tens of thousands of distinct CDR3 sequences, with 74% seen just once and roughly 25% held by the top ten. RNA was extracted from bulk tissue without any cell sorting. This non-tumor lung sample came from over 3 cm beyond the tumor edge. Sequencing input: distant non-tumor lung tissue. The receptors stem from a woman aged 60 to 75 with non-small cell lung cancer.

This clonotype was seen many times. The gene calls are TRBV24-1 and TRBJ2-1; D may be TRBD2 (6 bases). The CDR3 spans 14 residues. V lost 6 bases to trimming and J lost 7 bases, with 15 bases between them. The germline CDR1 and CDR2 sequences are KGHDR and SFDVKD. CDR3 sequence reads: CATSTSRGSNEQFF. DNA of the CDR3: TGTGCCACCAGTACCTCCCGGGGGTCGAATGAGCAGTTCTTC.

Points on this clonotype: At one boundary the junction diverges from the germline segment, which might be a read error. The V gene is TRBV6-1, the J gene TRBJ2-3; possible D gene TRBD2, 6 bases. CDR1 is MNHNS, CDR2 SASEGT, per germline. This CDR3 contains 16 residues. CDR3 nucleotides: TGTGTCAGCAGTGAAGACCCCGGAGGGACCACAGATACGCAGTATTTT. It is translated as CVSSEDPGGTTDTQYF.

On this clonotype itself: This sequence may be a read error, since a much larger clone differs from it by one base. The chain links TRBV28 to TRBJ2-4, with 8 bases matching TRBD1. Losses at the gene ends were 5 bases for V and 7 bases for J; bases not matched to a gene: 7. The CDR3 is made up of 14 amino acids. CDR1 is MDHEN, CDR2 SYDVKM, per germline. CDR3 amino acids: CASSDLDRVNIQYF. The CDR3 DNA follows: TGTGCCAGCAGTGACCTGGACAGGGTCAACATTCAGTACTTC.

This clonotype was found a few times. The junction differs from germline at one of its ends, possibly a read error. The rearrangement links TRBV28 to TRBJ2-1, with 7 bases aligning to TRBD2. This CDR3 spans 15 amino acids. Germline V CDR1 and CDR2: MDHEN, SYDVKM. The CDR3 DNA is TGTACCAGCAGATCGCTAGCGGACTACTACAATGAGCAGTTGTTC. Its translation: CTSRSLADYYNEQLF.

This clonotype was recorded only once. The junction and the germline gene differ at one end; a read error may be behind it. This chain connects TRBV4-3 to TRBJ2-6; possibly TRBD1 for D (5 bases). CDR1 and CDR2 (germline): LGHNA, YSLEER. This CDR3 is built from 14 residues. The CDR3 DNA sequence: TGCGCCAGCAGCCAAGGTATTGGGGCCAACGTCCTGGCTTTC. Translating gives CASSQGIGANVLAF.

The rearrangement joins TRBV5-1 to TRBJ2-1, with D tentatively TRBD1 (5 bases). The CDR3 is 15 amino acids. Germline V gene data show CDR1 as SGHRS and CDR2 as YFSETQ. Trimming stripped 6 bases from V and 7 bases from J, with 20 bases between. CDR3 amino acids: CASNNLDTAKNEQFF. CDR3 nucleotide sequence: TGCGCCAGCAACAACCTGGACACGGCCAAGAATGAGCAGTTCTTC.

A remark on this clonotype: Mismatch with germline at one junction end may stem from a read error. The chain uses TRBV4-1 and TRBJ2-7; D perhaps matches TRBD1 (6 bases). The CDR3 length is 14 residues. CDR1 and CDR2 (germline): MGHRA, YSYEKL. Written as DNA, the CDR3 is TGCGCCAGCAGCCCAACTCCGGACAGTCACGAGCGGTACTTC. It encodes CASSPTPDSHERYF.

To note about this clonotype: The junction and the germline gene differ at one end; a read error may be behind it. This chain links TRBV29-1 with TRBJ2-1; D is unclear. CDR3 length: 9 residues. Germline values: CDR1 SQVTM, CDR2 ANQGSEA. The CDR3 DNA sequence: TGCAGCGCTAGGAATGCGCAGTTCTTC. As protein: CSARNAQFF.

The chain has TRBV6-1 and TRBJ2-3; the D is unclear. V lost 4 bases and J 1 base, leaving 9 bases between the germline ends. CDR3 length: 14 residues. Germline assignment: CDR1 MNHNS and CDR2 SASEGT. CDR3 sequence (DNA): TGTGCCAGCAGTGTACGGGTGTGCACAGATACGCAGTATTTT. This sequence encodes CASSVRVCTDTQYF.

The chain recombines TRBV11-2 with TRBJ1-6; D is unresolved. The germline gives CDR1 SGHAT, CDR2 FQNNGV. This CDR3 region has 14 residues. V was trimmed by 1 base and J by 15 bases, leaving 16 bases between them. The CDR3, as DNA: TGTGCCAGCAGCTTAGTAAGACCATCCTTTCTCCTCCACTTT. It specifies CASSLVRPSFLLHF.

This clonotype was seen at least ten times. The chain recombines TRBV24-1 with TRBJ1-2; D might be TRBD1 (5 bases). Germline-derived CDR1 and CDR2 are KGHDR and SFDVKD. This CDR3 has 15 residues. V lost 3 bases and J 8 bases, leaving 18 bases between the germline ends. This CDR3 reads CATSDTDPGWGGYTF. CDR3 bases: TGTGCCACCAGTGATACTGACCCAGGGTGGGGAGGCTACACCTTC.

By share of the sample, this clonotype is large. The CDR3 DNA is TGTGCCAGCAGTCGACAGGGAGGAGGGGGGGCCAACGTCCTGACTTTC. Residues: CASSRQGGGGANVLTF. The chain has TRBV6-5 and TRBJ2-6; TRBD1 might be the D (7 bases). CDR1 MNHEY and CDR2 SVGAGI come from the germline V gene. The CDR3 extends over 16 amino acids. V was shortened by 5 bases and J by 4 bases, with 15 bases between the two germline ends.

The V gene is TRBV28, the J gene TRBJ1-1, with D unresolved. The ends were cut back, 4 bases at V and 5 bases at J, with 20 bases in the middle. Germline CDR1 MDHEN, CDR2 SYDVKM. The CDR3 extends over 16 amino acids. This CDR3 reads CASSYPMTRTNTEAFF. CDR3 bases: TGTGCCAGCAGTTACCCTATGACACGAACGAATACTGAAGCTTTCTTT.

This clonotype was found a few times. The germline gene is not matched at one end of the junction; a read error may be the cause. This CDR3 is CASSSGINQPQHF. As DNA, the CDR3 is TGTGCCAGCAGCTCGGGAATCAATCAGCCTCAGCATTTT. This chain connects TRBV7-2 to TRBJ1-5; D gene unclear. CDR1 SGHTA and CDR2 FQGNSA come from the germline V gene. The CDR3 has 13 residues.

With regard to this clonotype: Germline is not matched at one junction end, which may reflect a read error. The V and J genes are TRBV12-3 or TRBV12-4 and TRBJ2-5; D is ambiguous. The CDR3 has 12 amino acids. The CDR3 coding sequence is TGTTCCAGCATGCAATCCCTGGAGACCCAGTACTTC. Its protein product is CSSMQSLETQYF.

The chain combines TRBV6-2 or TRBV6-3 with TRBJ2-3; weak D call: TRBD2 (6 bases). The CDR3 has 17 amino acids. Germline assignment: CDR1 MNHEY and CDR2 SVGEGT. Between the trimmed V and J ends, which lost 4 bases and 5 bases, there was a span of 22 bases. In DNA, the CDR3 is TGTGCCAGCAGTTTGCGTGGAGGGACCTCCGGGAGAGATACGCAGTATTTT. The encoded protein is CASSLRGGTSGRDTQYF.

This clonotype has ten or more counts. This may stem from a read error, because a much larger clone lies one nucleotide away. This chain joins TRBV6-5 and TRBJ2-7; maybe TRBD2 (6 bases). CDR1 MNHEY and CDR2 SVGAGI come from the germline V gene. CDR3 length: 15 residues. DNA of the CDR3: TGTGCCAACAGTGGACCTGGGGCGGGGACCTACGAGCAGTACTTC. It codes for CANSGPGAGTYEQYF.

V usage is TRBV6-1 and J usage is TRBJ2-5; 9 bases map to TRBD2. V shed 0 bases, J shed 6 bases, and the junction held 8 bases outside the gene matches. Germline V CDR1 and CDR2: MNHNS, SASEGT. The CDR3 is 16 amino acids. CDR3: CASSEASSGGAQTQYF. The CDR3 DNA reads TGTGCCAGCAGTGAAGCAAGTAGCGGGGGCGCTCAGACCCAGTACTTC.

Of note for this clonotype: A much larger clonotype is one base distant, so this may be a read error. This rearrangement joins TRBV28 to TRBJ1-1; 10 positions agree with TRBD1. Trimming at V came to 4 bases and at J to 13 bases, leaving 6 bases not matched to a gene. Germline V gives CDR1 MDHEN, CDR2 SYDVKM. This CDR3 region has 12 residues. The CDR3 DNA follows: TGTGCCAGCAGTTCCGGGGACAGGGGAGTTTTCTTT. As protein: CASSSGDRGVFF. The full variable domain, completed using reference TRBV28 and TRBJ1-1, is DVKVTQSSRYLVKRTGEKVFLECVQDMDHENMFWYRQDPGLGLRLIYFSYDVKMKEKGDIPEGYSVSREKKERFSLILESASTNQTSMYLCASSSGDRGVFFGQGTRLTVV.

To note about this clonotype: A read error may produce the germline difference seen at one junction end. The chain has TRBV28 and TRBJ1-2; a possible D gene is TRBD1 (5 bases). The CDR3 is 13 amino acids. Germline V lookup: CDR1 MDHEN, CDR2 SYDVKM. The CDR3 DNA sequence: TGTGCCAACAGTCTAGAGAAGGGGAGAGGCTACACCTTC. Translated, it gives CANSLEKGRGYTF.

Points on this clonotype: A much larger clone sits a single nucleotide away, making a read error possible. The rearrangement links TRBV20-1 to TRBJ1-2; D remains ambiguous. The germline V gene encodes CDR1 DFQATT and CDR2 SNEGSKA (reference sequence). The CDR3 spans 15 residues. V lost 1 base, J lost 10 bases, and 22 bases lay in between. The CDR3 loop is CSARGVSESDRVYTF. CDR3 DNA sequence: TGCAGTGCTAGAGGGGTCTCCGAGTCGGACCGTGTCTACACCTTC.

The gene calls are TRBV6-2 or TRBV6-3 and TRBJ2-1; perhaps TRBD2 as D (6 bases). Germline V gene data show CDR1 as MNHEY and CDR2 as SVGEGT. CDR3 length equals 13 residues. The CDR3 sequence: CPISIGRGGEQFF. Written as DNA, the CDR3 is TGTCCCATCAGCATAGGGCGGGGAGGTGAGCAGTTCTTC.

This CDR3 reads CAKSAGVENIQYF. In nucleotides, the CDR3 is TGTGCCAAGAGCGCAGGGGTGGAAAACATTCAGTACTTC. The rearrangement uses TRBV11-2 and TRBJ2-4; TRBD1 might be the D (6 bases). V gave up 10 bases and J gave up 5 bases, with 15 bases separating them. Germline V CDR1 and CDR2: SGHAT, FQNNGV. The CDR3 is 13 amino acids.

This clonotype appeared a single time. In nucleotides, the CDR3 is TGTGCCATCAGCGCGGGACTAGCGGGAGAGGCGGAACGGTACTTC. This codes for CAISAGLAGEAERYF. The chain couples TRBV10-3 to TRBJ2-7, with 14 bases aligning to TRBD2. V lost 6 bases to trimming and J lost 12 bases; unmatched junction nucleotides: 13. The CDR3 is made up of 15 amino acids. Per germline, CDR1 ENHRY and CDR2 SYGVKD.

There are many counts of this clonotype. The CDR3 nucleotides read TGTGCCAGCAGTTTGGAGGGAGGGCCCTACAATGAGCAGTTCTTC. As protein: CASSLEGGPYNEQFF. The chain carries TRBV6-5 and TRBJ2-1, with 7 bases that match TRBD2. V lost 4 bases, J lost 2 bases, and 5 bases stayed unmatched. CDR1 and CDR2 (germline): MNHEY, SVGAGI. The CDR3 totals 15 residues.

This clonotype was observed a single time. Compared with germline, one end of the junction differs, possibly owing to a read error. The V gene is TRBV6-2 or TRBV6-3, the J gene TRBJ2-6; TRBD1 is a possible D gene (5 bases). CDR1 and CDR2 from the germline V gene are MNHEY and SVGEGT. CDR3 length: 15 amino acids. The CDR3 DNA reads TGCGCCAACAGTTACTCGCCCTCTGGGGCCAACGCCCTGACTTTC. Translating gives CANSYSPSGANALTF.